These T cell receptor beta chains were read from a single sample in a study of T cell repertoires in cytomegalovirus infection. MiXCR, run by TCRdb on the reads, gives a single entry per CDR3 protein. Seen here are 350,000 to 450,000 distinct CDR3 sequences, 18% observed once, and the top ten hold approximately 10%. Sequenced material: PBMCs. Receptors originate from a human donor in good health (CMV status not recorded). Some clones in this sample may be carry-over from other donors' samples. Each CDR3 is given with its conserved first and last residue. D genes are given only for firm matches. Expanded clones get a size class; other rows say once, few or many, or leave the size out.

-	TRBV6-6	-	TRBJ2-1	TGTGCCAGCACTGCTTCAGGGACCCACCACAATGAGCAGTTCTTC	CASTASGTHHNEQFF
-	TRBV19	-	TRBJ2-2	TGTGCCAGTATAGGGCTCGGGAACACCGGGGAGCTGTTTTTT	CASIGLGNTGELFF
few	TRBV7-6	-	TRBJ2-6	TGTGCCAGCGATCCCCCAGCAACTGGGGCCAACGTCCTGACTTTC	CASDPPATGANVLTF
few	TRBV14	-	TRBJ2-3	TGTGCCAGCAGCCACCAGAGCAGAGCAGATACGCAGTATTTT	CASSHQSRADTQYF
-	TRBV29-1	-	TRBJ1-3	TGCAGCGTTGCCGAGAACTCTGGAAACACCATATATTTT	CSVAENSGNTIYF
many	TRBV7-2	-	TRBJ1-1	TGTGCCAGCAGCTTTCAAGGGGGTACTGAAGCTTTCTTT	CASSFQGGTEAFF
-	TRBV23-1	-	TRBJ2-5	TGCGCCAGCAGTCCCGACGAGGAGCAAGAGACCCAGTACTTC	CASSPDEEQETQYF
-	TRBV28	-	TRBJ2-6	TGTGCCAGCAGGTACAGGGAGGGAACGGGGGCCAACGTCCTGACTTTC	CASRYREGTGANVLTF
-	TRBV10-3	-	TRBJ2-1	TGTGCCACCGGGGGGACAGAATACAATGAGCAGTTCTTC	CATGGTEYNEQFF
few	TRBV5-8	-	TRBJ2-3	TGTGCCAGCAGCAAGGCTAGCACAGATACGCAGTATTTT	CASSKASTDTQYF
-	TRBV7-6	-	TRBJ2-2	TGTGCCAGCCGTGTAGTGTTGAACACCGGGGAGCTGTTTTTT	CASRVVLNTGELFF
-	TRBV5-5	-	TRBJ1-1	TGTGCCAGCAGCGGGGGCGAGGGACCCACTGAAGCTTTCTTT	CASSGGEGPTEAFF
-	TRBV27	TRBD1	TRBJ2-2	TGTGCCAGCAGCCCTAAGACACAGGGGGCGCGGAACACCGGGGAGCTGTTTTTT	CASSPKTQGARNTGELFF
few	TRBV20-1	-	TRBJ1-5	TGCAGTGCTAGAGAGGGGTCTAGCAATCAGCCCCAGCATTTT	CSAREGSSNQPQHF
-	TRBV5-6	TRBD1	TRBJ1-2	TGTGCCAGCAGCCTGGACAGGTCCTGGTATGGCTACACCTTC	CASSLDRSWYGYTF
many	TRBV7-2	TRBD1	TRBJ1-3	TGTGCCAGCAGCCCACGAGGGGGCGAAGACACCATATATTTT	CASSPRGGEDTIYF
many	TRBV7-2	TRBD2	TRBJ2-7	TGTGCCAGCAGCTTCGGACTAGCGGGGGATTACGAGCAGTACTTC	CASSFGLAGDYEQYF
few	TRBV6-5	-	TRBJ2-7	TGTGCCAGCAGTTACTCGACCGAGCAGTACTTC	CASSYSTEQYF
-	TRBV20-1	-	TRBJ2-5	TGCAGTGCTGAGGGGATTACGCGCGAGACCCAGTACTTC	CSAEGITRETQYF
once	TRBV7-2	TRBD1	TRBJ2-1	TGTGCCAGCAGCAATGACAGGGGGCGTTTCAATGAGCAGTTCTTC	CASSNDRGRFNEQFF
-	TRBV6-2/TRBV6-3	-	TRBJ2-7	TGTGCCAGCACCCGAGGATCCTACGAGCAGTACTTC	CASTRGSYEQYF
once	TRBV3-1	-	TRBJ2-5	TGTGCCACCAGCCAACGTCGGAACAGACAAGAGACCCAGTACTTC	CATSQRRNRQETQYF
few	TRBV15	TRBD1	TRBJ1-3	TGTGCCACCAGCAGTGGGACAGGTGGAAACACCATATATTTT	CATSSGTGGNTIYF
few	TRBV28	-	TRBJ1-2	TGTGCCAGCAGTTTCCTTGGCAGGGGCAACTATGGCTACACCTTC	CASSFLGRGNYGYTF
-	TRBV15	-	TRBJ2-1	TGTGCCACCAGCGGTGCGTCGGGAACCTACAATGAGCAGTTCTTC	CATSGASGTYNEQFF
many	TRBV5-4	-	TRBJ1-1	TGTGCCAGCAGCTTGTCGGTCAGGGTGGACACTGAAGCTTTCTTT	CASSLSVRVDTEAFF
few	TRBV6-1	TRBD1	TRBJ2-7	TGTGCCAGCAGCGACACCGCGACAGGGGGATACGAGCAGTACTTC	CASSDTATGGYEQYF
few	TRBV11-2	-	TRBJ1-6	TGTGCCAGCAGCCGGAATCTCGAGGGTTCACCCCTCCACTTT	CASSRNLEGSPLHF
-	TRBV19	TRBD1	TRBJ2-3	TGTGCCAGTAGTCCCCGGGGACAGGCCTATTTGAATACGCAGTATTTT	CASSPRGQAYLNTQYF
few	TRBV7-9	TRBD2	TRBJ2-7	TGTGCCAGCAGCTTGGCTAGCGGTGCCTACGAGCAGTACTTC	CASSLASGAYEQYF
-	TRBV6-5	-	TRBJ2-3	TGTGCCAGCAGTTCCACCGGGGGCCGGCATACGCGGTATTTT	CASSSTGGRHTRYF
-	TRBV6-6	-	TRBJ2-7	TGTGCCAGCAGTTTGGCGGCCAGGGGGCAGTACTTC	CASSLAARGQYF
-	TRBV7-6	-	TRBJ1-1	TGTGCCAGCAGCGCCGGGAGCCGCACTGAAGCTTTCTTT	CASSAGSRTEAFF
few	TRBV2	-	TRBJ1-3	TGTGCCAGCAGTGGACCCTTCGACAGGAAATACTCTGGAAACACCATATATTTT	CASSGPFDRKYSGNTIYF
many	TRBV12-3/TRBV12-4	-	TRBJ2-5	TGTGCCAGCAGCAAGACGGACATTCTGAGAGAGACCCAGTACTTC	CASSKTDILRETQYF
few	TRBV27	-	TRBJ1-3	TGTGCCAGCAAGCGGGGTTCGGGAAACACCATATATTTT	CASKRGSGNTIYF
-	TRBV28	-	TRBJ1-5	TGTGCCAGCAGTTTACGGGGGTCCCTCAATCAGCCCCAGCATTTT	CASSLRGSLNQPQHF
-	TRBV7-2	TRBD2	TRBJ2-3	TGTGCCAGCAGCCGGGGGGGGCCACCGGGTGATACGCAGTATTTT	CASSRGGPPGDTQYF
-	TRBV4-3	-	TRBJ2-3	TGCGCCAGCAGCCAGCAGTTAACTAGCACAGATACGCAGTATTTT	CASSQQLTSTDTQYF
few	TRBV27	-	TRBJ2-1	TGTGCCAGCAGGAATATTGGGCTTTACAATGAGCAGTTCTTC	CASRNIGLYNEQFF
many	TRBV12-3/TRBV12-4	-	TRBJ1-5	TGTGCCAGCAATGTAGGGGGGGATCAGCCCCAGCATTTT	CASNVGGDQPQHF
-	TRBV14	-	TRBJ1-3	TGTGCCAGCAGCCGATACAACACCATATATTTT	CASSRYNTIYF
few	TRBV15	-	TRBJ1-5	TGTGCCACCAGCAGAGATCGGGGCCTTCAGCCCCAGCATTTT	CATSRDRGLQPQHF
-	TRBV23-1	-	TRBJ2-7	TGCGCCAGCAGGGAGGGCGGATACTCAACCCAAGACTACGAGCAGTACTTC	CASREGGYSTQDYEQYF
few	TRBV7-2	TRBD1	TRBJ1-2	TGTGCCAGCAGCCAAAGGTGGACAGGGTCAAATGGCTACACCTTC	CASSQRWTGSNGYTF
-	TRBV5-4	-	TRBJ2-7	TGTGCCAGCAGCCCAGGTTCGGGGTCACTACTCTGGGAGCAGTACTTC	CASSPGSGSLLWEQYF
-	TRBV19	TRBD1	TRBJ2-1	TGTGCCAGTAGTACCTCCGGGACAGGCCACCCCGATGAGCAGTTCTTC	CASSTSGTGHPDEQFF
few	TRBV5-1	-	TRBJ1-1	TGCGCCAGCAGCTTGGGGAGGGGCCTAGGGAACACTGAAGCTTTCTTT	CASSLGRGLGNTEAFF